The 14 T cell receptor beta chains below all came from one sample that was sequenced in a study of neurological immune-mediated disorders. TCRdb redid the calling of the 5' RACE reads with MiXCR, one entry per CDR3 protein. The top ten hold over 10% of the sample, which has 20,000 to 30,000 distinct CDR3 sequences, around an eighth seen once. Sequenced material: PBMCs. The source is a woman aged 60-75 years with HTLV-1-associated myelopathy (HAM/TSP).

This clonotype was picked up many times. The chain carries TRBV20-1 and TRBJ2-3; the match to TRBD2 covers 15 bases. V gave up 4 bases and J gave up 2 bases; unmatched junction bases: 10. Germline loops: CDR1 DFQATT, CDR2 SNEGSKA (reference sequence). This CDR3 comprises 18 residues. In DNA, the CDR3 is TGCAGTGCTAACCCCGGCGGACTAGCGGGGGGGTTCACAGATACGCAGTATTTT. This sequence encodes CSANPGGLAGGFTDTQYF.

This clonotype was observed many times. The chain couples TRBV20-1 to TRBJ1-2; 9 nucleotides agree with TRBD1. CDR3 length: 14 residues. The V segment lost 5 bases and the J segment 6 bases; nucleotides outside the gene matches: 10. Germline CDR1 and CDR2: DFQATT and SNEGSKA (reference sequence). The CDR3 region has the DNA TGCAGTGCTTACAGGGGGCGCATAAAGGATGGCTACACCTTC. The encoded protein is CSAYRGRIKDGYTF.

Concerning this clonotype: It is unclear where the CDR3 begins or ends on the DNA, so no DNA is shown, and the CDR3 is as TCRdb lists it. The chain combines TRBV5-6 with TRBJ2-3; the tabulated D call, TRBD1, remains unverified against the DNA. Counting both end residues, the CDR3 totals 22 amino acids. The germline V gene has CDR1 SGHDT and CDR2 YYEEEE. The CDR3 sequence is CASSFYICSAPPPGWSTDTQYF.

This clonotype was picked up many times. The chain joins TRBV7-2 to TRBJ2-4, with D unclear. The length of the CDR3 is 13 residues. Germline loops: CDR1 SGHTA, CDR2 FQGNSA. Trimming took off 1 base at V and 5 bases at J, with 6 bases between the two ends. DNA of the CDR3: TGTGCCAGCAGCTTAGGGACGGAAAACATTCAGTACTTC. Residues: CASSLGTENIQYF.

This clonotype came up many times. The chain recombines TRBV5-1 with TRBJ1-2; D is possibly TRBD1 (6 bases). Trimming stripped 4 bases from V and 8 bases from J, with 18 bases between. Germline CDR1 and CDR2: SGHRS and YFSETQ. CDR3 length equals 14 residues. The CDR3 sequence: CASSRSQGEGGYTF. CDR3 nucleotide sequence: TGCGCCAGCAGCAGATCACAGGGTGAAGGGGGCTACACCTTC.

This clonotype showed up just a few times. J is TRBJ2-3 and V is TRBV19; 10 bases map to TRBD1. The V gene's germline CDR1 is LNHDA and CDR2 SQIVND (reference sequence). With 8 bases clipped from V and 5 bases from J, the junction kept 4 bases outside the gene matches. The CDR3 runs to 13 residues. The CDR3 region has the DNA TGTGCCAGTGGGACAGGGGCGGGAGATACGCAGTATTTT. This sequence encodes CASGTGAGDTQYF.

This clonotype is medium-sized in the sample. The genes are TRBV20-1 and TRBJ2-7; D gene unclear. This CDR3 has 13 amino acids. Germline values: CDR1 DFQATT, CDR2 SNEGSKA (reference sequence). Trimming cost V 3 bases and J 2 bases, with 11 bases left between them. In nucleotides, the CDR3 is TGCAGTGCTAGTATTGCGGATACCTACGAGCAGTACTTC. This gives the protein CSASIADTYEQYF.

This clonotype was observed many times. J is TRBJ2-1 and V is TRBV11-3; D is uncertain. The CDR3 runs 15 residues. Germline loops: CDR1 SGHNT, CDR2 YENEEA. Trimming shortened V by 2 bases and J by 0 bases, and 8 bases separated the two germline ends. This CDR3 reads CASSLFRDSYNEQFF. For the CDR3, the DNA is TGTGCCAGCAGCTTATTCAGAGACTCCTACAATGAGCAGTTCTTC.

This clonotype was recorded at least ten times. This chain uses TRBV5-6 with TRBJ2-3; 13 bases line up with TRBD2. V lost 2 bases and J lost 2; bases outside the gene matches: 5. CDR1 is SGHDT and CDR2 is YYEEEE in the germline V gene. This CDR3 comprises 17 residues. CDR3 nucleotide sequence: TGTGCCAGCAGCTTTCCACTAGCGGGAGGGGCCACAGATACGCAGTATTTT. This sequence encodes CASSFPLAGGATDTQYF. Full variable domain (missing parts from reference TRBV5-6 and TRBJ2-3): DAGVTQSPTHLIKTRGQQVTLRCSPKSGHDTVSWYQQALGQGPQFIFQYYEEEERQRGNFPDRFSGHQFPNYSSELNVNALLLGDSALYLCASSFPLAGGATDTQYFGPGTRLTVL.

This clonotype showed up many times. This chain links TRBV6-5 with TRBJ1-1; D may be TRBD1 (5 bases). V lost 4 bases, J lost 5 bases, and 17 bases lay in between. From germline, CDR1 is MNHEY and CDR2 SVGAGI. The CDR3 totals 15 residues. As DNA, the CDR3 is TGTGCCAGCAGTTCGGGGGGACGGATAGGGACTGAAGCTTTCTTT. This gives the protein CASSSGGRIGTEAFF.

This clonotype was recorded a few times. This chain connects TRBV7-9 to TRBJ2-7; 7 bases agree with TRBD1. The CDR3 length is 13 residues. CDR1 is SEHNR, CDR2 FQNEAQ, per germline (reference sequence). With V trimmed by 5 bases and J by 6 bases, 7 bases remained unmatched. The CDR3 sequence is CASSPNRGAEQYF. CDR3 nucleotide sequence: TGTGCCAGCAGCCCGAACAGGGGAGCCGAGCAGTACTTC.

The sample holds many counts of this clonotype. V and J are TRBV5-1 and TRBJ2-3; D call uncertain. Trimming left V 0 bases short and J 1 base short, with 6 bases between. CDR1 and CDR2 from the germline V gene are SGHRS and YFSETQ. The CDR3 has 14 residues. CDR3 sequence reads: CASSLGLGTDTQYF. CDR3 DNA sequence: TGCGCCAGCAGCTTGGGACTTGGCACAGATACGCAGTATTTT.

This clonotype was detected many times. V usage is TRBV20-1 and J usage is TRBJ2-3; a possible D gene is TRBD2 (7 bases). This CDR3 region has 16 residues. Looked up from germline, CDR1 is DFQATT and CDR2 is SNEGSKA (reference sequence). V dropped 3 bases and J dropped 7 bases, with 23 bases sitting between them. Here the CDR3 DNA reads TGCAGTGCTAGTTACCGGGGGGCCCTCGTTCAGTATACGCAGTATTTT. Its protein product is CSASYRGALVQYTQYF.

This clonotype has a count of ten or more. V gene TRBV7-2 combines with J gene TRBJ1-6; D remains unclear. Germline loops: CDR1 SGHTA, CDR2 FQGNSA. The length of the CDR3 is 15 residues. The V end lost 2 bases, the J end lost 7 bases, and 12 bases lay between the germline ends. Written as DNA, the CDR3 is TGTGCCAGCAGCTTAAACCGCCCACACAATTCACCCCTCCACTTT. Protein product: CASSLNRPHNSPLHF.